The 20 T cell receptor beta chains given below trace back to one sample, sequenced in a study of cytomegalovirus exposure and HLA in healthy donors. 13 Jbeta primers and 60 Vbeta primers were used for the PCR. Sequenced by immunoSEQ multiplex PCR; TCRdb stores in-frame clones only, minus some. This table holds about 180,000 clones, around 74% found once. The sample was PBMCs. The receptors were gathered from a male donor in good health and CMV-seronegative.

In its sample, this clone was seen a few times. The chain employs TRBV28 and TRBJ2-3; TRBD1 aligns across 7 bases. The CDR3 is made up of 13 amino acids. The germline gives CDR1 MDHEN, CDR2 SYDVKM. Trimming took 10 bases from V and 2 from J; bases not matched to a gene: 6. CDR3 sequence reads: CANRDSVTDTQYF. DNA for the CDR3: TGTGCCAACCGGGACAGTGTCACAGATACGCAGTATTTT.

The genes are TRBV6-6 and TRBJ2-3, with a tentative D call TRBD1 (5 bases). Trimming left V 8 bases short and J 3 bases short, with 15 bases between. CDR3 length: 14 amino acids. Germline V lookup: CDR1 MNHNY, CDR2 SVGAGI (reference sequence). CDR3 sequence reads: CASRKGIVTDTQYF. CDR3 DNA sequence: TGTGCCAGCCGGAAGGGGATCGTAACAGATACGCAGTATTTT.

The chain links TRBV6-5 to TRBJ2-1; TRBD2 matches at 14 bases. The CDR3 extends over 15 amino acids. Trimming took 0 bases from V and 14 from J; bases not matched to a gene: 6. CDR1 and CDR2 from the germline V gene are MNHEY and SVGAGI. This CDR3 reads CASSYSGTSGGREFF. The CDR3 nucleotides read TGTGCCAGCAGTTACTCCGGGACTAGCGGGGGTAGGGAGTTCTTC.

The V and J genes are TRBV29-1 and TRBJ2-1, with D unclear. CDR3 length: 12 amino acids. The germline CDR1 and CDR2 sequences are SQVTM and ANQGSEA. Here the CDR3 DNA reads TGCAGTGGTCGTAGCATTGACAATGAGCAGTTCTTC. It yields the protein CSGRSIDNEQFF.

This clone came up once. This chain connects TRBV4-1 to TRBJ1-5, with D uncertain. The CDR3 covers 13 residues. The V and J ends lost 4 bases and 9 bases respectively, with 13 bases between them. The germline CDR1 and CDR2 sequences are MGHRA and YSYEKL. The CDR3 region has the DNA TGCGCCAGCAGCCTGCCCGATTCGGGGCCCCAGCATTTT. Translation gives CASSLPDSGPQHF.

Only a few counts were recorded for this clone. The chain recombines TRBV19 with TRBJ2-3; 9 nucleotides agree with TRBD2. The CDR3 length is 16 residues. Germline V gene sequence: CDR1 LNHDA, CDR2 SQIVND (reference sequence). V was pared by 1 base and J by 4 bases, with 6 bases of the junction left unmatched. Here the CDR3 reads CASSIVGTSRADTQYF. CDR3 nucleotides: TGTGCCAGTAGTATAGTGGGGACTAGCAGGGCAGATACGCAGTATTTT. Together with reference TRBV19 and TRBJ2-3, the CDR3 gives the full variable domain: DGGITQSPKYLFRKEGQNVTLSCEQNLNHDAMYWYRQDPGQGLRLIYYSQIVNDFQKGDIAEGYSVSREKKESFPLTVTSAQKNPTAFYLCASSIVGTSRADTQYFGPGTRLTVL.

The gene calls are TRBV7-9 and TRBJ2-2, with D uncertain. The length of the CDR3 is 18 residues. V was shortened by 2 bases and J by 0 bases, with 16 bases between the two germline ends. The V gene's germline CDR1 is SEHNR and CDR2 FQNEAQ (reference sequence). CDR3 nucleotide sequence: TGTGCCAGCAGCTTATCTTATGACACGTTCGCGAACACCGGGGAGCTGTTTTTT. Encoded protein: CASSLSYDTFANTGELFF.

This clone showed up just a few times. This chain uses TRBV7-3 with TRBJ2-5; D is possibly TRBD2 (5 bases). Germline loops: CDR1 SGHTA, CDR2 FQGTGA. Deletions cut 2 bases from V and 5 bases from J, with 15 bases between. The CDR3 runs 15 residues. This CDR3 reads CASSLFRDPDETQYF. The CDR3 nucleotides are TGTGCCAGCAGCTTATTCCGGGATCCGGACGAGACCCAGTACTTC.

The CDR3 nucleotides read TGTGCCAGCAGCTCAATGGACAGTTATAGCAATCAGCCCCAGCATTTT. Amino acid sequence: CASSSMDSYSNQPQHF. The chain combines TRBV7-2 with TRBJ1-5, with a tentative D call TRBD1 (6 bases). Germline CDR1 and CDR2: SGHTA and FQGNSA. The CDR3 runs to 16 residues. V dropped 4 bases and J dropped 0 bases, with 13 bases sitting between them.

This clone has only a few counts. The chain recombines TRBV19 with TRBJ2-3; TRBD2 agrees at 8 bases. Germline assignment: CDR1 LNHDA and CDR2 SQIVND (reference sequence). Germline trimming cut 5 bases from V and 2 bases from J; bases unmatched to any gene: 3. The CDR3 sequence is 14 residues long. The CDR3 sequence: CASSAGLATDTQYF. The CDR3, as DNA: TGTGCCAGTAGTGCTGGACTAGCCACAGATACGCAGTATTTT.

The J gene is TRBJ2-7, the V gene TRBV30, with a weak D call TRBD2 (6 bases). Trimming took off 0 bases at V and 1 base at J, with 7 bases between the two ends. The CDR3 is 13 amino acids. CDR1 is GTSNPN, CDR2 SVGIG, per germline (reference sequence). The CDR3 DNA follows: TGTGCCTGGAGTGTCGGGGGTTCCTACGAGCAGTACTTC. Translating gives CAWSVGGSYEQYF.

This chain uses TRBV9 with TRBJ1-5; D uncertain. The germline CDR1 and CDR2 sequences are SGDLS and YYNGEE. V was pared by 0 bases and J by 2 bases, with 6 bases between. The length of the CDR3 is 14 residues. The CDR3 is CASSVEGGNQPQHF. CDR3 coding DNA: TGTGCCAGCAGCGTAGAGGGAGGCAATCAGCCCCAGCATTTT.

This chain uses TRBV28 with TRBJ1-2; 8 bases match TRBD1. CDR1 MDHEN and CDR2 SYDVKM come from the germline V gene. The CDR3 extends over 15 amino acids. V gave up 6 bases and J gave up 2 bases; unmatched junction bases: 8. The CDR3 region is CASSSQGAYNYGYTF. The CDR3 DNA is TGTGCCAGCAGCTCCCAGGGGGCGTACAACTATGGCTACACCTTC.

This clone was seen a few times. V usage is TRBV30 and J usage is TRBJ2-4, with a possible D match to TRBD1 (6 bases). V lost 5 bases, J lost 6 bases, and 17 bases lay in between. The CDR3 length is 14 residues. CDR1 is GTSNPN and CDR2 is SVGIG in the germline V gene (reference sequence). CDR3 amino acids: CAWGGEGRGNIQYF. CDR3 DNA: TGTGCCTGGGGGGGCGAGGGCCGGGGAAACATTCAGTACTTC. The whole variable domain, remainder taken from reference TRBV30 and TRBJ2-4, is SQTIHQWPATLVQPVGSPLSLECTVEGTSNPNLYWYRQAAGRGLQLLFYSVGIGQISSEVPQNLSASRPQDRQFILSSKKLLLSDSGFYLCAWGGEGRGNIQYFGAGTRLSVL.

The chain carries TRBV4-2 and TRBJ2-1; unclear D gene. Trimming shortened V by 1 base and J by 8 bases, and 12 bases separated the two germline ends. The CDR3 runs 14 residues. Germline-derived CDR1 and CDR2 are LGHNA and YNFKEQ. As DNA, the CDR3 is TGTGCCAGCAGCCAAGCCTATGTTTTGGATGAGCAGTTCTTC. Protein: CASSQAYVLDEQFF.

V gene TRBV30 combines with J gene TRBJ2-1; 14 positions match TRBD2. This CDR3 region has 15 residues. The V segment lost 5 bases and the J segment 9 bases; nucleotides outside the gene matches: 9. Per the germline V gene, CDR1 is GTSNPN and CDR2 is SVGIG (reference sequence). In DNA, the CDR3 is TGTGCCTGGCAACCGGGACTAGCGGGAGCCAGTGAGCAGTTCTTC. Protein: CAWQPGLAGASEQFF.

The gene calls are TRBV12-5 and TRBJ2-2; no reliable D call. This CDR3 spans 12 amino acids. Germline CDR1 reads LGHNT; CDR2 reads FRNRAP. Trimming shortened V by 4 bases and J by 7 bases, and 7 bases separated the two germline ends. In DNA form, the CDR3 reads TGTGCTAGTGGTTCCCTCGGCGGGGAGCTGTTTTTT. It is translated as CASGSLGGELFF.

Concerning this clone: Other DNA sequences in this sample translate to the same CDR3. The chain employs TRBV18 and TRBJ2-5; D call uncertain. Trimming stripped 3 bases from V and 2 bases from J, with 4 bases between. This CDR3 contains 12 residues. Germline V CDR1 and CDR2: KGHSH, LQKENI. The CDR3: CASSPYQETQYF. The CDR3 DNA sequence: TGTGCCAGCTCACCCTATCAAGAGACCCAGTACTTC.

The CDR3 sequence: CASSLVWTGDQPQHF. The CDR3 DNA follows: TGTGCCAGCAGCTTAGTCTGGACAGGGGATCAGCCCCAGCATTTT. The chain is built from TRBV7-2 and TRBJ1-5; 9 bases are shared with TRBD1. The CDR3 has 15 residues. The germline V gene has CDR1 SGHTA and CDR2 FQGNSA. J gave up 5 bases and V 1 base, and 3 bases lay outside the gene matches.

V usage is TRBV9 and J usage is TRBJ2-5; 10 bases fit TRBD1. After removal of 0 bases from V and 9 bases from J, the junction contained 8 bases not matched to a gene. CDR1 and CDR2 (germline): SGDLS, YYNGEE. This CDR3 region has 15 residues. The DNA of the CDR3 is TGTGCCAGCAGCGTAGCCGGGACAGGGGTCCTGGCCCAGTACTTC. This translates into CASSVAGTGVLAQYF.